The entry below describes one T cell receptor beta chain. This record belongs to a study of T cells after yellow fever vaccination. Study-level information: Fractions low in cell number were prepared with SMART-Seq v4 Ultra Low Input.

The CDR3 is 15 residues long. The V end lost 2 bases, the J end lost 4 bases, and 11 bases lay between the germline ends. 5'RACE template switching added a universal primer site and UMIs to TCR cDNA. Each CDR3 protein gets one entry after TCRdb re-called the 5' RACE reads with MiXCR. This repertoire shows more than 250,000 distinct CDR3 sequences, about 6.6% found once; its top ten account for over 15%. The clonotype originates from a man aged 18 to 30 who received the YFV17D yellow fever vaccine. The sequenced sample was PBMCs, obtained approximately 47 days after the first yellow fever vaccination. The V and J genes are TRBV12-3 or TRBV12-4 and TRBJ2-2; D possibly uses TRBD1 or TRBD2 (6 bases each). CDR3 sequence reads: CASSLRGGGTGELFF. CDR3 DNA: TGTGCCAGCAGTTTACGAGGGGGAGGCACCGGGGAGCTGTTTTTT.